The present T cell receptor (beta chain) was sequenced within a study of blood T cell repertoires in COVID-19. V was clipped by 2 bases and J by 5 bases, with 18 bases between them. The CDR3 loop spans 15 amino acids. Germline values: CDR1 GTSNPN, CDR2 SVGIG (reference sequence). The assay was immunoSEQ multiplex PCR, and TCRdb's table has in-frame clones only and misses some. The sample gives 50,000 to 75,000 clones, 91% of which show up once; about 9% is in the top ten. Sequencing was performed on peripheral blood. This chain connects TRBV30 to TRBJ2-5; a weak D match, TRBD2 (6 bases). This TCR was sampled from a human donor in a cohort sampled during active COVID-19. In DNA form, the CDR3 reads TGTGCCTGGAGTCTACGACGCGGGGTAGGGGAGACCCAGTACTTC. Its translation: CAWSLRRGVGETQYF.